This TCR beta chain was sequenced in a study of technical replicates of blood from several donors. Libraries were prepared by immunoSEQ multiplex PCR; TCRdb keeps only in-frame clonotypes and omits some of them. The data hold 60,000 to 90,000 clones, with approximately 96% observed a single time. The CDR3 consists of 13 residues. Trimming left V 1 base short and J 6 bases short, with 6 bases between. Per the germline V gene, CDR1 is SGHNT and CDR2 is YENEEA. The chain uses TRBV11-3 and TRBJ2-2, with D possibly TRBD2 on 6 matching bases. The sequencing sample was made of T cells isolated from PBMCs. This sequence was found in a human donor in good health. Here the CDR3 reads CASSLASAGELFF. The CDR3 DNA sequence: TGTGCCAGCAGCTTAGCTAGCGCCGGGGAGCTGTTTTTT.